This TCR beta chain was captured by sequencing in a study of cytomegalovirus exposure and HLA in healthy donors. V was pared by 2 bases and J by 5 bases, with 7 bases of the junction left unmatched. Per the germline V gene, CDR1 is SGDLS and CDR2 is YYNGEE. CDR3 length: 16 residues. The PCR contained 60 Vbeta and 13 Jbeta primers. Sequencing was performed with immunoSEQ multiplex PCR; in TCRdb, only in-frame clones are kept and a portion is missing. The sample includes 150,000 to 250,000 clones, around 76% of them seen just once. Notes on this clone: The antigen is unknown.

Findings and limits, study-wide: Common viral pathogens seemed to be connected with several of the most significant clusters, according to a later analysis.

V usage is TRBV9 and J usage is TRBJ2-1, with 10 bases aligning to TRBD1. This TCR came from a man younger than 45 in good health and CMV-seronegative. Input material: PBMCs. The CDR3 DNA reads as TGTGCCAGCAGCGTCCGACAGGGGGCGAGGCACAATGAGCAGTTCTTC. It specifies CASSVRQGARHNEQFF.